The source of this T cell receptor (beta chain) is a study of monozygotic twins with inflammatory bowel disease. Concerning this clonotype: The antigen is unknown.

The template-switching step introduced UMIs that carried a 6-nucleotide sample barcode. With the 5' RACE reads reprocessed, TCRdb shows one record per CDR3 protein and no DNA. This sample contains nearly 450,000 distinct CDR3 sequences. Whole-blood total RNA was extracted without T cell sorting. General study points: The sharing of clonotypes with others was lower in IBD patients than in healthy twins, especially with disease activity. No difference was seen in repertoire similarity between concordant and discordant twins, possibly from limited power.

The clonotype comes from a human donor with ulcerative colitis or Crohn's disease, or a healthy co-twin of an affected twin (not recorded which). Sequencing was carried out using blood.

CDR3 loop: CASSSRQGAQAF. The chain combines TRBV7-3 with TRBJ2-1; TCRdb reports TRBD1, a call that lacks DNA to check it against. This CDR3 is 12 amino acids long. Germline V gene sequence: CDR1 SGHTA, CDR2 FQGTGA.